The present TCR beta chain was sequenced within a study of blood T cell repertoires in COVID-19. Across the whole study: Researchers got acute and convalescent COVID-19 samples from the United States, Italy and Spain. Sources were T cells, B-cell-depleted T cells, or PBMCs; the material itself was cDNA or gDNA.

CDR3 length equals 16 residues. The germline V gene has CDR1 KGHSH and CDR2 LQKENI. Trimming cost V 3 bases and J 9 bases; bases outside gene matches: 8. In the original analysis: Amplification with reference gene primers provided the estimates of nucleated cell counts. This table comes from immunoSEQ multiplex PCR, and its TCRdb copy is limited to in-frame clones, with some not included. V, J and clone size are taken as reported in that table, and D and trimming were inferred from the DNA itself. The data show 140,000 to 150,000 clones, under 90% seen once. What was sequenced was peripheral blood. The chain has TRBV18 and TRBJ2-1; TRBD2 aligns across 13 bases. This clonotype was obtained from a man aged 65 to 79 who had recovered from COVID-19. The CDR3: CASSPPGTSGIGEQFF. The CDR3, as DNA: TGTGCCAGCTCACCCCCCGGGACTAGCGGGATAGGTGAGCAGTTCTTC.